These T cell receptor beta chains were read from a single sample in a study of T cells in Graves' hyperthyroidism and ophthalmopathy. One entry per CDR3 protein results from TCRdb running MiXCR on the multiplex PCR reads. The data hold 600,000 or so distinct CDR3 sequences, with 16% observed a single time. The sample consisted of blood. These receptors were obtained from a woman aged 25-40 years with Graves' hyperthyroidism. Each CDR3 is given with its conserved first and last residue. A D gene is named only where the DNA matches it firmly. Some rows mark clone size as missing; the rest say once, few, many or name a class of expanded clone.

clone_size cdr3_length j_call v_call d_call cdr3_nt cdr3_aa
many 13 TRBJ2-5 TRBV11-1 - TGTGCCAGCAGCTTAGTGGGAAAAGAGACCCAGTACTTC CASSLVGKETQYF
few 15 TRBJ2-2 TRBV14 - TGTGCCAGCAGGCGGACAGCTGCGAACACCGGGGAGCTGTTTTTT CASRRTAANTGELFF
- 13 TRBJ1-1 TRBV7-3 - TGTGCCAGCAGCCCATCGGGCACCGTTGAAGCTTTCTTT CASSPSGTVEAFF
many 16 TRBJ2-1 TRBV18 TRBD1 TGTGCCAGCTCACCACCCGGACAGGGATGGGGGAATGAGCAGTTCTTC CASSPPGQGWGNEQFF
many 16 TRBJ2-7 TRBV3-2 - TGTGCCAGCAGCCCAGGGACTAGCGTAACGTCCTACGAGCAGTACTTC CASSPGTSVTSYEQYF
many 19 TRBJ2-1 TRBV11-3 TRBD2 TGTGCCAGCAGCTTAGATCCGGTTATCGGGGCGGGAGGGCACAATGAGCAGTTCTTC CASSLDPVIGAGGHNEQFF
many 15 TRBJ2-3 TRBV28 TRBD1 TGTGCCAGCAGTAAGGACAGGATTCAGATAGATACGCAGTATTTT CASSKDRIQIDTQYF
- 16 TRBJ2-7 TRBV20-1 TRBD2 TGCAGTGCTAGAGGTAGCGGGAGGCATCCTACCTACGAGCAGTACTTC CSARGSGRHPTYEQYF
- 16 TRBJ2-7 TRBV20-1 TRBD2 TGCAGTGCTAGGACCAGGGGACTAGCGGGAACGGGGGAGCAGTACTTC CSARTRGLAGTGEQYF
many 14 TRBJ2-7 TRBV28 - TGTGCCAGCAGTTCGGGGGACAGTTCCTACGAGCAGTACTTC CASSSGDSSYEQYF
many 14 TRBJ1-1 TRBV13 - TGTGCCAGCAGCTCCCAAGAGGTGAACACTGAAGCTTTCTTT CASSSQEVNTEAFF
many 15 TRBJ2-7 TRBV19 TRBD1 TGTGCCAGTAGTATTGGGACAGGTGAGACCTACGAGCAGTACTTC CASSIGTGETYEQYF
many 15 TRBJ2-7 TRBV6-2/TRBV6-3 - TGTGCCAGCAGTTCCAACTTGGACTTTACCTACGAGCAGTACTTC CASSSNLDFTYEQYF
many 14 TRBJ2-7 TRBV7-7 TRBD2 TGTGCTAGCAGCCCGACTAGCGGGAGCAACGAGCAGTACTTC CASSPTSGSNEQYF
- 13 TRBJ2-2 TRBV4-1 - TGCGCCAGCAGCCACCACCTCACCGGGGAGCTGTTTTTT CASSHHLTGELFF
many 13 TRBJ2-1 TRBV28 - TGTGCCACCGGCCCACCACTGGCGTATGAGCAGTTCTTC CATGPPLAYEQFF
many 16 TRBJ2-1 TRBV11-2 TRBD2 TGTGCCAGCACGCGAATTGGACTAGCGGTTGACAATGAGCAGTTCTTC CASTRIGLAVDNEQFF
- 13 TRBJ2-1 TRBV5-4 TRBD2 TGTGCCAGCAGCCCTGGGGGGGATTGGGAGCAGTTCTTC CASSPGGDWEQFF
- 14 TRBJ2-7 TRBV12-3/TRBV12-4 TRBD1 TGTGCCAGCAGACCGGGACAGGTCTCGGACGAGCAGTACTTC CASRPGQVSDEQYF
many 14 TRBJ2-2 TRBV6-2/TRBV6-3 - TGTGCCAGCAAAGGTGGAGCTGACACCGGGGAGCTGTTTTTT CASKGGADTGELFF
- 16 TRBJ2-3 TRBV3-1 - TGTGCCAGCAGCCCAAGAAGAGACCCTAGCACAGATACGCGGTATTTT CASSPRRDPSTDTRYF
few 20 TRBJ2-5 TRBV11-2 TRBD2 TGTGCCAGCAGCTCCAACACCCGGGCCTTCGCGGGAGGATTCCAAGAGACCCAGTACTTC CASSSNTRAFAGGFQETQYF
- 15 TRBJ2-2 TRBV4-3 - TGCGCCAGCAGCCACGTGGGACGGGACACCGGGGAGCTGTTTTTT CASSHVGRDTGELFF
many 13 TRBJ2-2 TRBV2 TRBD1 TGTGCCAGCAAGGGGGCCCGAACCGGGGAGCTGTTTTTT CASKGARTGELFF
- 12 TRBJ2-5 TRBV9 - TGTGCCAGCAGCGTAGGAGAAGAGACCCAGTACTTC CASSVGEETQYF
- 14 TRBJ2-7 TRBV12-3/TRBV12-4 - TGTGCCAGCAGTTCAGCGGAGAGCTCTTACGAGCAGTACTTC CASSSAESSYEQYF
- 13 TRBJ2-7 TRBV7-8 - TGTGCCAGCAGCTTACTTTCCGGTCACGAGCAGTACTTC CASSLLSGHEQYF
many 15 TRBJ2-3 TRBV6-2/TRBV6-3 - TGTGCCAGCAGTTTGTCCCCTCCGGTGGCAGATACGCAGTATTTT CASSLSPPVADTQYF
once 11 TRBJ1-6 TRBV20-1 - TGCAGTGCAAAGTGGGGCTCACCCCTCCACTTT CSAKWGSPLHF
many 13 TRBJ2-7 TRBV7-2 - TGTGCCAGCAGCTTAAGGACTACCTACGAGCAGTACTTC CASSLRTTYEQYF
many 14 TRBJ2-7 TRBV11-3 TRBD1 TGTGCCAGCAGCTCCCGGGACAGTGGCTACGAGCAGTACTTC CASSSRDSGYEQYF
many 14 TRBJ1-5 TRBV19 TRBD1 TGTGCCAGTAGCCCGACAGGGACTGGACAGCCCCAGCATTTT CASSPTGTGQPQHF
- 15 TRBJ2-7 TRBV3-1 TRBD2 TGTGCCAGCAGCCAAGACCCCAGCGGGAGGGACGAGCAGTACTTC CASSQDPSGRDEQYF
many 13 TRBJ2-7 TRBV2 - TGTGCCAGCCGCCCGATGCCTGCGGGGGAGCAGTACTTC CASRPMPAGEQYF
few 12 TRBJ1-5 TRBV24-1 - TGTGCCACCAGTGAGGTCGGCAAGCCCCAGCATTTT CATSEVGKPQHF
few 15 TRBJ2-1 TRBV2 - TGTGCCAGCAGTGAAGGCGGGACCACCTACAATGAGCAGTTCTTC CASSEGGTTYNEQFF
many 13 TRBJ1-5 TRBV3-1 - TGTGCCAGCAGCCAAGATCGAAATCAGCCCCAGCATTTT CASSQDRNQPQHF
many 14 TRBJ2-1 TRBV20-1 - TGCAGTGCTAGACCTCTAGGGTTTAACAATGAGCAGTTCTTC CSARPLGFNNEQFF
few 16 TRBJ2-7 TRBV13 TRBD2 TGTGCCAGCAGCATTCGGACTAGCGGGACCTACAATGAGCAGTACTTC CASSIRTSGTYNEQYF
few 15 TRBJ1-1 TRBV5-1 - TGCGCCAGCAGCTTGCAGGCAGGGCCAGTTGGTGAAGCTTTCTTT CASSLQAGPVGEAFF
many 15 TRBJ1-4 TRBV3-1 - TGTGCCAGCAGCCAAGATAGGCGGAGGAGGGAAAAACTGTTTTTT CASSQDRRRREKLFF
many 15 TRBJ2-5 TRBV18 TRBD1 TGTGCCAGCTCGCCCCGGGACAGCGAAATGGAGACCCAGTACTTC CASSPRDSEMETQYF
- 12 TRBJ2-5 TRBV14 - TGTGCCAGCAGCCCAACCTTGGAGACCCAGTACTTC CASSPTLETQYF
many 16 TRBJ1-2 TRBV27 TRBD1 TGTGCCAGCAGTCCCCACCCGGACAGGGGGCGCGGTGGCTACACCTTC CASSPHPDRGRGGYTF
many 13 TRBJ1-1 TRBV6-2/TRBV6-3 - TGTGCCAGCAGTTACAGGGGCTCCTTTTCTGCTTTCTTT CASSYRGSFSAFF
many 11 TRBJ2-1 TRBV7-2 - TGTGCCAGCAGCTTAACCCGCGAGCAGTTCTTC CASSLTREQFF
- 16 TRBJ2-7 TRBV14 - TGTGCCAGCAGCCCCAGAGGGGTGAAGGAGTTCTACGAGCAGTACTTC CASSPRGVKEFYEQYF
many 15 TRBJ2-3 TRBV5-1 - TGCGCCAGCAGCTTGGGGCAGGCTTTGACAGATACGCAGTATTTT CASSLGQALTDTQYF
many 12 TRBJ1-1 TRBV27 TRBD1 TGTGCCAGCAGGTACGGGACAGCTGAAGCTTTCTTT CASRYGTAEAFF
many 14 TRBJ1-2 TRBV6-5 - TGTGCCAGCAGTTACTCGACCCCGCAGGATGGCTACACCTTC CASSYSTPQDGYTF
- 16 TRBJ2-5 TRBV5-5 - TGTGCCAGCAGGTACCGCGGGATGGGGTTTGAAGAGACCCAGTACTTC CASRYRGMGFEETQYF
- 14 TRBJ1-6 TRBV9 - TGTGCCAGCAGCCCAGGCAGGGGAGGTTCACCCCTCCACTTT CASSPGRGGSPLHF